This T cell receptor beta chain was recorded in a study of blood T cell repertoires in COVID-19. Authors' processing steps: Estimated nucleated cell counts came from reference gene primer amplification. Generated by immunoSEQ multiplex PCR, the TCRdb table keeps only in-frame clones and is missing some. V and J calls plus clone size are reproduced from that table; the DNA served to infer D and trimming. The repertoire holds nearly 400,000 clones, with roughly 86% as singletons. CDR1 and CDR2 from the germline V gene are KGHDR and SFDVKD. Deletions cut 4 bases from V and 0 bases from J, with 12 bases between. This CDR3 comprises 16 residues. The cohort comprised adults aged 18 to 89 years residing in around 25 US areas. The recovered donors of Cohort 3 showed two negative PCRs, clearance, or symptom resolution.

The chain couples TRBV24-1 to TRBJ2-1; D gene ambiguous. The sequencing input was PBMCs or T cells enriched from blood (not recorded which). The clonotype was recovered from a woman aged 25 to 39 who had recovered from COVID-19. The chain's CDR3 is CATSESRRSSYNEQFF. Written as DNA, the CDR3 is TGTGCCACCAGTGAATCTCGACGGAGCTCCTACAATGAGCAGTTCTTC.